This entry is about one T cell receptor beta chain. The data were produced by immunoSEQ multiplex PCR, yet TCRdb's version contains in-frame clones alone and is incomplete. The data contain around 130,000 clones, roughly four fifths of them singletons. This entry belongs to a study of blood T cell repertoires in COVID-19. Looking at the study overall: The United States, Italy and Spain were the sources of the acute and convalescent COVID-19 samples.

The CDR3 has 15 residues. Germline CDR1 MGHRA, CDR2 YSYEKL. V was clipped by 2 bases and J by 6 bases, with 16 bases between them. The sequence derives from a human donor in a cohort sampled during active COVID-19. This chain joins TRBV4-1 and TRBJ1-2; D is unclear. Sequencing used peripheral blood. In DNA, the CDR3 is TGCGCCAGCAGCCAACGGGTGGTGGGTGTGGATGGCTACACCTTC. This encodes CASSQRVVGVDGYTF.